The T cell receptor beta chain described here comes from a study of cytomegalovirus exposure and HLA in healthy donors. Study-wide results and limits: Overall, approximately 150 TCR beta chains were annotated as cytomegalovirus-associated. Using a false discovery rate of 0.05, a later analysis showed that fewer than 20,000 TCR beta sequences were associated with HLA alleles. In terms of immune exposure information, only CMV serostatus was available.

The length of the CDR3 is 17 residues. The germline V gene has CDR1 SGHTA and CDR2 FQGNSA. Trimming took 5 bases from V and 0 from J, leaving 19 bases between them. With regard to this clone: Antigen specificity is unknown.

13 Jbeta primers and 60 Vbeta primers were used for the PCR. Per the original data handling: A later analysis counted 80 million or so unique TCR beta chains, about 10 million shared. The data were produced by immunoSEQ multiplex PCR, yet TCRdb's version contains in-frame clones alone and is incomplete. The V and J calls and clone size are taken from that table; D and trimming were inferred from the DNA. This table holds tens of thousands of clones, 75% to 85% found once. Sequences were obtained from PBMCs. This sequence originates from a man aged 25 to 45 in good health and CMV-seronegative. The chain couples TRBV7-2 to TRBJ2-5, with D possibly matching TRBD1 (6 bases). The CDR3: CASSPPQGPPDQETQYF. In DNA, the CDR3 is TGTGCCAGCAGCCCCCCCCAGGGGCCCCCCGACCAAGAGACCCAGTACTTC.